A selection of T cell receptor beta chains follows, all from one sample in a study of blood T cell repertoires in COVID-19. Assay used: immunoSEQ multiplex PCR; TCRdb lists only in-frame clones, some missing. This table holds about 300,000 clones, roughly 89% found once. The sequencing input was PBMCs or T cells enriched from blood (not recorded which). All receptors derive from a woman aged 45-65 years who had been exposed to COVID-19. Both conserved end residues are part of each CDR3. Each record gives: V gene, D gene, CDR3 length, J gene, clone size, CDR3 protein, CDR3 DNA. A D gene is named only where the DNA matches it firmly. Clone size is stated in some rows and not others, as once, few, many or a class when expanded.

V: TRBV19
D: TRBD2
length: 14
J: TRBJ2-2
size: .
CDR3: CASNPGGLTGELFF
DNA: TGTGCCAGTAATCCGGGGGGGCTCACCGGGGAGCTGTTTTTT

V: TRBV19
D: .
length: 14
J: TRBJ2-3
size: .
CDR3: CASGVGGDPDTQYF
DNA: TGTGCCAGCGGGGTTGGGGGCGATCCAGATACGCAGTATTTT

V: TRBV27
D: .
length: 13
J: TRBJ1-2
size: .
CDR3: CASSLHQNYGYTF
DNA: TGTGCCAGCAGTTTGCACCAGAACTATGGCTACACCTTC

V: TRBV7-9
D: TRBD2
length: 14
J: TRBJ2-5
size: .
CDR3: CASSFPGGQETQYF
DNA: TGTGCCAGCAGCTTCCCGGGGGGCCAAGAGACCCAGTACTTC

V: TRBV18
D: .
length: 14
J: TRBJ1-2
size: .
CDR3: CASSPEGSIPGYTF
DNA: TGTGCCAGCTCCCCTGAGGGCTCCATTCCTGGCTACACCTTC

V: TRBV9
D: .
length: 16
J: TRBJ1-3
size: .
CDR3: CASSQDRRSSGNTIYF
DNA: TGTGCCAGCAGCCAAGATCGGAGGAGCTCTGGAAACACCATATATTTT

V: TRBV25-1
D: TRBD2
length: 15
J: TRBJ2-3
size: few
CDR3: CAIQKRGGGTDTQYF
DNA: TGTGCCATTCAGAAGAGGGGCGGGGGGACAGATACGCAGTATTTT

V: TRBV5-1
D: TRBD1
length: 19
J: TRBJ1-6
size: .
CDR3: CASSLTDRGQGVSNSPLHF
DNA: TGCGCCAGCAGCTTGACTGACAGAGGACAGGGGGTGAGTAATTCACCCCTCCACTTT

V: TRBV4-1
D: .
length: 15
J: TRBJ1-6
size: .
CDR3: CASSQEAGAGSPLHF
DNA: TGCGCCAGCAGCCAAGAGGCAGGGGCTGGTTCACCCCTCCACTTT

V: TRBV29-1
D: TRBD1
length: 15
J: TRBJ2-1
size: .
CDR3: CSAMGGQGAAGWQFF
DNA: TGCAGCGCTATGGGGGGCCAGGGGGCGGCCGGATGGCAGTTCTTC

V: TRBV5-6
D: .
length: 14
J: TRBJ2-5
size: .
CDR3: CASSLATGLETQYF
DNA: TGTGCCAGCAGCTTGGCCACAGGGTTGGAGACCCAGTACTTC

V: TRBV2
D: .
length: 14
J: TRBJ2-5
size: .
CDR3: CASRQGTGRETQYF
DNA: TGTGCCAGCAGGCAGGGAACGGGTAGAGAGACCCAGTACTTC

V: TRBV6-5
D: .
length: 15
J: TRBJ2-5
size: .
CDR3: CASIPKTPYQETQYF
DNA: TGTGCCAGCATCCCAAAAACACCGTACCAAGAGACCCAGTACTTC

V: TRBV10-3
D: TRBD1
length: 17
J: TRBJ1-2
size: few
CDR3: CAIFRDGRDRGLYGYTF
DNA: TGTGCCATCTTTAGGGACGGGCGGGACAGGGGTCTGTATGGCTACACCTTC

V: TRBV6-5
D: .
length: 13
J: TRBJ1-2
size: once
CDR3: CASSWTANYGYTF
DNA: TGTGCCAGCAGCTGGACAGCGAACTATGGCTACACCTTC

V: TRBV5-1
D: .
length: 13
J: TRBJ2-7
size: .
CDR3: CASGPVGNYEQYF
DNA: TGCGCCAGCGGGCCGGTAGGAAACTACGAGCAGTACTTC

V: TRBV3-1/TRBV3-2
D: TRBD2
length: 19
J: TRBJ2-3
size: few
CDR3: CASSPGGLAGGTRADTQYF
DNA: TGTGCCAGCAGCCCCGGGGGACTAGCGGGGGGGACCCGCGCAGATACGCAGTATTTT

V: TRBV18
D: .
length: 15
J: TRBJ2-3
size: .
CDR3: CASSRTELLTDTQYF
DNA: TGTGCCAGCTCGAGGACAGAACTCCTCACAGATACGCAGTATTTT

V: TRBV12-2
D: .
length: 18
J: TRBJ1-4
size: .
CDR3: CASRLGPGHEATNEKLFF
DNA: TGTGCAAGTCGCTTAGGACCGGGACACGAAGCAACTAATGAAAAACTGTTTTTT

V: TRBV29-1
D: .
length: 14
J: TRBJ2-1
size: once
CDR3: CSVEDRVSYNEQFF
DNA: TGCAGCGTTGAAGATCGGGTCAGCTACAATGAGCAGTTCTTC

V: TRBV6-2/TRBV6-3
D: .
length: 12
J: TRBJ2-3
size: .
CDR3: CASSQTIDTQYF
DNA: TGTGCCAGCAGTCAAACTATAGATACGCAGTATTTT

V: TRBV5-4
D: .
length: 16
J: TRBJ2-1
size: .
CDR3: CASSLARGGRGDEQFF
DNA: TGTGCCAGCAGCTTGGCCAGAGGGGGACGGGGGGATGAGCAGTTCTTC

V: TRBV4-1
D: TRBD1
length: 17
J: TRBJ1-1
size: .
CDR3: CASSLPEGAFGNTEAFF
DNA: TGCGCCAGCAGCCTGCCGGAGGGGGCATTCGGGAACACTGAAGCTTTCTTT

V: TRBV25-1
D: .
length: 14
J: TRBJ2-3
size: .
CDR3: CASRGRGATDTQYF
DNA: TGTGCCAGCAGGGGTCGCGGTGCAACAGATACGCAGTATTTT

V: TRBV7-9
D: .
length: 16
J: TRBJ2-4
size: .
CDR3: CASSAGKGEAKNIQYF
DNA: TGTGCCAGCAGCGCCGGAAAGGGGGAGGCCAAAAACATTCAGTACTTC

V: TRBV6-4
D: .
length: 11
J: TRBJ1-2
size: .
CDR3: CASRGGTGYTF
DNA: TGTGCCAGCAGAGGGGGTACTGGCTACACCTTC

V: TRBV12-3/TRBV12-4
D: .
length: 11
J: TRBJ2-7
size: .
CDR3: CASSLGLEQYF
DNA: TGTGCCAGCAGTTTAGGGCTTGAGCAGTACTTC

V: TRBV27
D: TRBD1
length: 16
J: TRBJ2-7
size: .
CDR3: CASSLSSGTGRHEQYF
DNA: TGTGCCAGCAGTTTATCCTCCGGGACAGGGAGACACGAGCAGTACTTC

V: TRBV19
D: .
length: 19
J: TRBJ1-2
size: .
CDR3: CASSIALRQSLIGVYGYTF
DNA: TGTGCCAGTAGTATAGCTCTCCGACAGTCGTTAATAGGGGTCTATGGCTACACCTTC

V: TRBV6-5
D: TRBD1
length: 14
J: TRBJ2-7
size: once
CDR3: CASRPGQGAIEQYF
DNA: TGTGCCAGCAGACCGGGACAGGGGGCTATCGAGCAGTACTTC

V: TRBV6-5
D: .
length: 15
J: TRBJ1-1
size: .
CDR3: CASRRRVAKNTEAFF
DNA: TGTGCCAGCCGCCGCCGGGTCGCGAAGAACACTGAAGCTTTCTTT

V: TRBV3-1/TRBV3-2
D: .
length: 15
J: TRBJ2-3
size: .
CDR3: CASSQVGRGLDTQYF
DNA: TGTGCCAGCAGCCAAGTTGGAAGGGGCTTAGATACGCAGTATTTT

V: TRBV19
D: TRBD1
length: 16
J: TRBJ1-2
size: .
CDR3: CASSGTGQTANYGYTF
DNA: TGTGCCAGTAGTGGGACAGGCCAAACTGCAAACTATGGCTACACCTTC

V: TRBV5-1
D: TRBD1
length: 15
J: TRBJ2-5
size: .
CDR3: CASSSGTATQETQYF
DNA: TGCGCCAGCAGCTCCGGGACAGCCACCCAAGAGACCCAGTACTTC

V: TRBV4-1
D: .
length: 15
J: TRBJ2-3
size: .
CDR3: CASSHIGKQGHTQYF
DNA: TGCGCCAGCAGCCACATAGGCAAACAGGGACATACGCAGTATTTT

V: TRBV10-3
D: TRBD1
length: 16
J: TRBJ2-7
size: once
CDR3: CAISRDHGTGHYEQYF
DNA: TGTGCCATCAGCCGAGACCACGGGACAGGACACTACGAGCAGTACTTC

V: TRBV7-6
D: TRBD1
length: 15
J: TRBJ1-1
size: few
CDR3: CASSLSFGTGDEAFF
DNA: TGTGCCAGCAGCTTATCTTTCGGGACAGGGGATGAAGCTTTCTTT

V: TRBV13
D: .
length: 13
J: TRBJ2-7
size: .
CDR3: CASSRDKPYEQYF
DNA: TGTGCCAGCAGCCGGGACAAGCCCTACGAGCAGTACTTC

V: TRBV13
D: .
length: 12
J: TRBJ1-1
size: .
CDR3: CASSPSGTEAFF
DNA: TGTGCCAGCAGCCCATCGGGCACTGAAGCTTTCTTT

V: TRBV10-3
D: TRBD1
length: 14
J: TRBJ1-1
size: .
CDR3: CAISGGQGAGEAFF
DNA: TGTGCCATCAGTGGGGGACAGGGGGCCGGGGAAGCTTTCTTT

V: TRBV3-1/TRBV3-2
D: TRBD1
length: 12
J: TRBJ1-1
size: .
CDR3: CASSQRTGMTFF
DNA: TGTGCCAGCAGCCAACGGACAGGGATGACTTTCTTT

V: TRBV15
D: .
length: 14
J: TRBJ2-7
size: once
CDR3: CATSRDPGAYEQYF
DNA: TGTGCCACCAGCAGAGACCCGGGGGCCTACGAGCAGTACTTC

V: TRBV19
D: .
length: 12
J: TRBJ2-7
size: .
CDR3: CASSNRGYEQYF
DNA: TGTGCCAGTAGTAATAGAGGGTACGAGCAGTACTTC

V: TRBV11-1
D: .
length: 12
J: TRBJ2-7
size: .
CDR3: CASGQVSYEQYF
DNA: TGTGCCAGCGGGCAGGTTTCCTACGAGCAGTACTTC

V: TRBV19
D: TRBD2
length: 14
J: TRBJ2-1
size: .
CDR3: CASNRRGGINEQFF
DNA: TGTGCCAGTAATAGGCGGGGGGGCATAAATGAGCAGTTCTTC

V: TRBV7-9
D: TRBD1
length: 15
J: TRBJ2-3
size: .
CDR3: CASSFSGTGTDTQYF
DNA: TGTGCCAGCAGCTTCTCCGGGACAGGCACAGATACGCAGTATTTT

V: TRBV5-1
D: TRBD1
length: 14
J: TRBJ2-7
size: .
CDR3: CASSPGQTAYEQYF
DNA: TGCGCCAGCAGCCCGGGACAGACCGCCTACGAGCAGTACTTC

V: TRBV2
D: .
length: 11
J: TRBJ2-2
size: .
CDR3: CASSLTGELFF
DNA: TGTGCCAGCAGTCTCACCGGGGAGCTGTTTTTT

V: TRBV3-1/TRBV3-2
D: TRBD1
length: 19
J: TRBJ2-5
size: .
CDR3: CASSRDRGALAGQTETQYF
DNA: TGTGCCAGCAGCCGGGACAGGGGTGCTCTAGCGGGTCAAACGGAGACCCAGTACTTC

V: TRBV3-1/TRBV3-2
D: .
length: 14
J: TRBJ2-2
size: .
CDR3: CASSWDTGTGELFF
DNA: TGTGCCAGCAGCTGGGACACGGGCACCGGGGAGCTGTTTTTT

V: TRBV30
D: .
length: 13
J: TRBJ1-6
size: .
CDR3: CAWNRDLDSPLHF
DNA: TGTGCCTGGAACCGGGACTTGGATTCACCCCTCCACTTT

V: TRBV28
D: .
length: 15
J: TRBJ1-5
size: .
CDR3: CASSAPGGGGQPQHF
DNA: TGTGCCAGCAGTGCACCTGGGGGGGGAGGTCAGCCCCAGCATTTT

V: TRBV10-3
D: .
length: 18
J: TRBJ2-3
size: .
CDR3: CAISDLAITGPFRDTQYF
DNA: TGTGCCATCAGTGACCTGGCCATAACAGGTCCTTTCAGGGATACGCAGTATTTT

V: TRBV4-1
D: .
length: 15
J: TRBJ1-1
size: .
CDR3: CASSPTFPGGTEAFF
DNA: TGCGCCAGCAGCCCGACGTTCCCCGGCGGCACTGAAGCTTTCTTT